Listed here are 4 T cell receptor beta chains from one sample, sequenced in a study of cytomegalovirus exposure and HLA in healthy donors. PCR primers comprised 60 Vbeta and 13 Jbeta primers. TCRdb's copy holds only in-frame clones and misses some; the assay was immunoSEQ multiplex PCR. This table holds about 120,000 clones, around 81% found once. The material sequenced was PBMCs. The origin of the receptors is a woman aged 25 to 39 in good health and CMV-seronegative.

The chain is built from TRBV5-1 and TRBJ1-4, with D perhaps matching TRBD1 (6 bases). The CDR3 is made up of 16 amino acids. V dropped 4 bases and J dropped 4 bases, with 17 bases sitting between them. Germline CDR1 SGHRS, CDR2 YFSETQ. DNA of the CDR3: TGCGCCAGCAGCCTCCAGGGGCGCGAGGGTAATGAAAAACTGTTTTTT. This codes for CASSLQGREGNEKLFF.

This chain connects TRBV6-4 to TRBJ2-1; 12 bases align to TRBD2. The V and J ends lost 0 bases and 3 bases, in that order; junction bases with no gene match: 12. The germline V gene has CDR1 MRHNA and CDR2 SNTAGT. The CDR3 consists of 20 residues. CDR3 region: CASSDSIGLAGGPRYNEQFF. Written as DNA, the CDR3 is TGTGCCAGCAGTGACTCGATTGGGCTAGCGGGAGGGCCTCGCTACAATGAGCAGTTCTTC.

V gene TRBV4-1 combines with J gene TRBJ2-7, with 12 positions matching TRBD2. CDR3 length: 15 amino acids. V shed 5 bases and J 4 bases; nucleotides not matched to a gene: 6. Germline V gene sequence: CDR1 MGHRA, CDR2 YSYEKL. The CDR3 reads CASSELAGGLYEQYF. The CDR3 DNA reads as TGCGCCAGCAGCGAACTAGCGGGAGGACTTTACGAGCAGTACTTC.

The chain links TRBV6-1 to TRBJ2-2; 7 nucleotides line up with TRBD1. This CDR3 is 14 amino acids long. Per germline, CDR1 MNHNS and CDR2 SASEGT. Trimming removed 4 bases from V and 7 bases from J; junction bases left unmatched: 6. The CDR3 is CASSGNRGHGELFF. CDR3 nucleotide sequence: TGTGCCAGCAGTGGAAACAGGGGACACGGGGAGCTGTTTTTT.